These 3 T cell receptor beta chains were sequenced from one sample in a study of blood T cell repertoires in COVID-19. This table comes from immunoSEQ multiplex PCR, and its TCRdb copy is limited to in-frame clones, with some not included. The data show 310,000 or so clones, 88% seen once. The material sequenced was peripheral blood. The receptor source for this set is a young woman with COVID-19, enrolled during active disease.

This chain joins TRBV10-2 and TRBJ1-2; 7 nucleotides agree with TRBD1. The V segment lost 8 bases and the J segment 4 bases; nucleotides outside the gene matches: 10. The CDR3 spans 14 residues. CDR1 is WSHSY, CDR2 SAAADI, per germline. The CDR3 sequence: CASSLGTVFYGYTF. Written as DNA, the CDR3 is TGCGCCAGCTCCTTAGGGACAGTCTTCTATGGCTACACCTTC.

In this sample, this clone turned up a few times. The V call is TRBV19, the J call TRBJ1-5, with D perhaps matching TRBD1 (5 bases). Germline CDR1 reads LNHDA; CDR2 reads SQIVND (reference sequence). The ends were cut back, 5 bases at V and 5 bases at J, with 13 bases in the middle. This CDR3 contains 14 residues. In DNA form, the CDR3 reads TGTGCCAGTAGTTCGGGGGGGGATTATCAGCCCCAGCATTTT. This translates into CASSSGGDYQPQHF.

The chain's CDR3 is CASSFFTGTYEQYF. CDR3 DNA: TGTGCCAGCAGCTTTTTTACAGGTACCTACGAGCAGTACTTC. The chain uses TRBV11-2 and TRBJ2-7; maybe TRBD1 (5 bases). Germline CDR1 and CDR2: SGHAT and FQNNGV. CDR3 length: 14 residues. V gave up 3 bases and J gave up 2 bases, with 11 bases separating them.